This paragraph covers one T cell receptor beta chain sequence. This clone was observed a few times. Its antigen specificity is not known. Base-call qualities are not available, and no considerably larger clone is one nucleotide away. These data originate in a study of cytomegalovirus exposure and HLA in healthy donors (dated by TCRdb to about 2017). For the wider study: According to a later analysis, the roughly 130 validation repertoires were produced on the same platform as the 666 repertoires of the first cohort. The aim of the study was to test whether cataloging public T cell receptors could identify signatures of past pathogen exposure. A separate validation cohort of some 130 different subjects was used in addition to the roughly 640-subject first cohort. The study combined high-throughput TCR immunosequencing, statistical association of individual TCRs with disease status, and machine learning to predict cytomegalovirus infection status. The investigation overall reported the following: Most TCR sequences were seen in very few donors, while some public TCRs were found in many individuals. In vitro tests confirmed that a few of the cytomegalovirus-associated TCR beta chains recognize cytomegalovirus antigens. A total of 164 TCR beta chains were listed by the study as associated with cytomegalovirus. The authors suggested that the approach could potentially be extended to other disease states and immunological phenotypes. A later analysis found that TCRs clustered in the first cohort also tended to co-occur in the 120 validation repertoires, with approximately 95% of cluster scores above 0. A later analysis had no HLA typing for the validation cohort, so co-occurrence there was scored across all 110 or so repertoires. The classifier was reported to diagnose cytomegalovirus status with high specificity and sensitivity in both the original and validation cohorts.

Library preparation was by the immunoSEQ multiplex PCR assay. For the original study's pipeline: A statistical classification framework was built for diagnosing cytomegalovirus status from the catalog of TCR beta chain sequences. TCRdb mirrors the immuneACCESS table, restricted to in-frame sequences. Some clones are absent from its copies; in checked studies, under half trace to an unresolved V gene, and the reason for the others is unknown. The DNA gave D and trimming, while V, J and clone size come from that table. Across this sample there are about 240,000 clones, with approximately 84% seen only once. 1% to 1.5% of the sample is in the top ten clones. CDR1 and CDR2 are read off the germline V gene (reference sequence) as GTSNPN and SVGIG. The CDR3 numbers 17 residues from cysteine through phenylalanine. Solely the CDR3 DNA is kept, with 51 bases framed from the first base. Trimming removed 3 bases from V and 0 bases from J, leaving 21 bases between the germline ends.

The donors were included in the validation cohort of roughly 130 subjects, a group kept apart from the roughly 680-subject first cohort. Sequenced sample: PBMCs. The chain is encoded by TRBV30 joined to TRBJ2-7, with TRBD2 perhaps the D gene, on 6 matching bases. This clonotype was sampled from a young woman in good health and CMV-seropositive. The bases read TGTGCCTGGAGACGGACTATCGTGGGGAGAATCTCCTACGAGCAGTACTTC. Its protein reads: CAWRRTIVGRISYEQYF.